This is a list of T cell receptor beta chains from one sample in a study of blood T cells in healthy people across ages. TCRdb reprocessed the 5' RACE reads via MiXCR and lists one record per CDR3 protein. The sample holds more than 650,000 distinct CDR3 sequences; about 26% are singletons and the top ten take under 3%. The data also belong to a second study, concerning T cells of mothers and their children.

The sample taken for sequencing was blood. The receptors derive from a boy aged 5-17 years in good health. Each CDR3 is given with its conserved first and last residue. The D gene is left open where the match is weak. Rows may omit the clone size; those that give it use once, few, many or a size class.

j_gene | d_gene | abundance | v_gene | CDR3nt | CDR3aa
TRBJ2-1 | NA | NA | TRBV6-2/TRBV6-3 | TGTGCCAGCAGTTACGAAACAGGGTCACCCTACAATGAGCAGTTCTTC | CASSYETGSPYNEQFF
TRBJ2-7 | NA | NA | TRBV29-1 | TGCAGCGTCATAGGGACTGCCATTTCCTACGAGCAGTACTTC | CSVIGTAISYEQYF
TRBJ2-1 | NA | few | TRBV14 | TGTGCCAGCAGCCAAGGGGTCGGGACCATGTTCGAGCAGTTCTTC | CASSQGVGTMFEQFF
TRBJ1-1 | NA | NA | TRBV27 | TGTGCCAGCATGGGAGGTTGGGGCACTGAAGCTTTCTTT | CASMGGWGTEAFF
TRBJ2-1 | TRBD2 | few | TRBV20-1 | TGCAGTGCTATTGGGCGGGGGGCAGTCTCCTACAATGAGCAGTTCTTC | CSAIGRGAVSYNEQFF
TRBJ2-7 | TRBD2 | NA | TRBV4-1 | TGCGCCAGCAGCCAGCCTAGCGGGGGGGCTCTCGAGCAGTACTTC | CASSQPSGGALEQYF
TRBJ2-7 | NA | NA | TRBV12-3/TRBV12-4 | TGTGCCAGCAGAATGGGACTGAGCCCCTACGAGCAGTACTTC | CASRMGLSPYEQYF
TRBJ2-1 | TRBD1 | NA | TRBV28 | TGTGCCAGCAGTACCCTGACAGGGCATTCCTACAATGAGCAGTTCTTC | CASSTLTGHSYNEQFF
TRBJ2-1 | NA | NA | TRBV20-1 | TGCAGTGCTAGAGAGGGGATAAATGAGCAGTTCTTC | CSAREGINEQFF
TRBJ2-3 | TRBD1 | few | TRBV29-1 | TGCAGCGTGGTACAGGGGATCCCTACAGATACGCAGTATTTT | CSVVQGIPTDTQYF
TRBJ2-3 | NA | few | TRBV7-9 | TGTGCCAGCAGCTTAAGCCAGGGGGGTGGCACAGATACGCAGTATTTT | CASSLSQGGGTDTQYF
TRBJ2-3 | NA | NA | TRBV10-1 | TGCGCCAGCAATTCCGGGACTCCCGGGGATACGCAGTATTTT | CASNSGTPGDTQYF
TRBJ2-3 | NA | NA | TRBV2 | TGTGCCAGCACCCCAGGGGTTTTCACAGATACGCAGTATTTT | CASTPGVFTDTQYF
TRBJ2-3 | NA | few | TRBV5-1 | TGCGCCAGCGGCTCGGGGAGCACAGATACGCAGTATTTT | CASGSGSTDTQYF
TRBJ2-2 | NA | NA | TRBV4-1 | TGCGCCAGCAGCCATACGCGGGAGAACACCGGGGAGCTGTTTTTT | CASSHTRENTGELFF
TRBJ2-5 | TRBD2 | NA | TRBV7-8 | TGTGCCAGCAGCTTAGGTTCTAGCGGGGCGTACCAAGAGACCCAGTACTTC | CASSLGSSGAYQETQYF
TRBJ2-7 | NA | few | TRBV5-1 | TGCGCCAGCAGCCCTCAGGCTACCTACGACGGGCAGTACTTC | CASSPQATYDGQYF
TRBJ1-5 | NA | many | TRBV7-2 | TGTGCCAGCAGCTTGGGGGCGGGGGGCAATCAGCCCCAGCATTTT | CASSLGAGGNQPQHF
TRBJ2-7 | NA | NA | TRBV3-1 | TGTGCCAGCAGCCAAGGAGGAGGGCTAGTCGTCGGCTACGAGCAGTACTTC | CASSQGGGLVVGYEQYF
TRBJ2-7 | TRBD1 | few | TRBV6-5 | TGTGCCAGCAGGAGGGACAGGGACGACGAGCAGTACTTC | CASRRDRDDEQYF